What follows are 5 T cell receptor beta chains derived from one specimen sequenced in a study of blood T cell repertoires in COVID-19. This table comes from immunoSEQ multiplex PCR, and its TCRdb copy is limited to in-frame clones, with some not included. The data contain more than 300,000 clones, 70% to 90% of them singletons. Sequencing input: peripheral blood. The source of these receptors is a woman aged 30 to 39 with COVID-19, enrolled during active disease.

J is TRBJ2-3 and V is TRBV27; 8 nucleotides line up with TRBD2. The CDR3 is 15 residues long. In germline, CDR1 is MNHEY, CDR2 SMNVEV (reference sequence). V lost 7 bases, J lost 1 base, and 7 bases stayed unmatched. CDR3 DNA: TGTGCCAGCACGCGGGCGGGGGGCCGCACAGATACGCAGTATTTT. It is translated as CASTRAGGRTDTQYF.

This clone was seen only a few times. V and J are TRBV18 and TRBJ1-3, with D unclear. V gave up 3 bases and J gave up 0 bases, with 6 bases separating them. Germline CDR1 KGHSH, CDR2 LQKENI. The CDR3 spans 14 residues. CDR3 sequence: CASSPGISGNTIYF. The CDR3 nucleotides read TGTGCCAGCTCACCCGGGATCTCTGGAAACACCATATATTTT.

The V and J genes are TRBV11-2 and TRBJ1-1, with 10 nucleotides matching TRBD1. This CDR3 region has 13 residues. V dropped 5 bases and J dropped 10; count of bases not matched to a gene: 7. Germline V gene lookup returns CDR1 SGHAT and CDR2 FQNNGV. The CDR3 nucleotides read TGTGCCAGCAGCCGGACAGGGGGAAACCGAGCTTTCTTT. Translating it yields CASSRTGGNRAFF.

The chain is built from TRBV10-3 and TRBJ1-4, with no clear D. The CDR3 has 13 residues. Deletions cut 0 bases from V and 8 bases from J, with 7 bases between. The germline V gene encodes CDR1 ENHRY and CDR2 SYGVKD. The CDR3 DNA reads TGTGCCATCAGTGAGTCGATTCAGGAAAAACTGTTTTTT. Its protein product is CAISESIQEKLFF.

V usage is TRBV9 and J usage is TRBJ2-2, with TRBD2 matching over 7 bases. V trimming: 0 bases; J trimming: 7 bases; junction bases outside the gene matches: 9. The CDR3 is made up of 16 amino acids. The germline V gene encodes CDR1 SGDLS and CDR2 YYNGEE. CDR3 residues: CASSVEVPGRVGELFF. The CDR3 DNA reads as TGTGCCAGCAGCGTAGAAGTCCCGGGGAGGGTCGGGGAGCTGTTTTTT.